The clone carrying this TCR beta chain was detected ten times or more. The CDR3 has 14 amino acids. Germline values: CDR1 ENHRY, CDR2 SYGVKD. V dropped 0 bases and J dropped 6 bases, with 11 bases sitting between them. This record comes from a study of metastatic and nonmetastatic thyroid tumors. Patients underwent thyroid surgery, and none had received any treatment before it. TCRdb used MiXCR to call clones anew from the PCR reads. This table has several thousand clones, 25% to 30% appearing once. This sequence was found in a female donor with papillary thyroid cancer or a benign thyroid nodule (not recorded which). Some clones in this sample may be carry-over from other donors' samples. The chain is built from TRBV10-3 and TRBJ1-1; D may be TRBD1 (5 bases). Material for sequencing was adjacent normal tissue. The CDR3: CAISESTGGPEAFF. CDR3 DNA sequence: TGTGCCATCAGTGAGTCGACCGGGGGACCTGAAGCTTTCTTT.